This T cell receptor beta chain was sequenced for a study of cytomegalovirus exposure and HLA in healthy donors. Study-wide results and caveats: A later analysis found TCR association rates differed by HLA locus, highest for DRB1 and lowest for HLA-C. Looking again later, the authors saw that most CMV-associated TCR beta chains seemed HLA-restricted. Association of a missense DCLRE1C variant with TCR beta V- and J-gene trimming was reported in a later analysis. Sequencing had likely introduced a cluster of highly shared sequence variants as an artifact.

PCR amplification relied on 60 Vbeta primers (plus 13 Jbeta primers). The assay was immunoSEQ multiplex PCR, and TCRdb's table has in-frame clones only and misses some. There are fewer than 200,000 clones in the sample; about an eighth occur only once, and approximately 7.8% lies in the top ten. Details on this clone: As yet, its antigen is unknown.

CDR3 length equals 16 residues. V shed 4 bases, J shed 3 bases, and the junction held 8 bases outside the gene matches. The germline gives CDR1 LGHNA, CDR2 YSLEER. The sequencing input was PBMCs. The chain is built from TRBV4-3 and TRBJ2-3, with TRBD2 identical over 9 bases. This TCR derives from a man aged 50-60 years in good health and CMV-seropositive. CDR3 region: CASSPSAGGNTDTQYF. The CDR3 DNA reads TGCGCCAGCAGCCCTTCAGCGGGGGGAAATACAGATACGCAGTATTTT.